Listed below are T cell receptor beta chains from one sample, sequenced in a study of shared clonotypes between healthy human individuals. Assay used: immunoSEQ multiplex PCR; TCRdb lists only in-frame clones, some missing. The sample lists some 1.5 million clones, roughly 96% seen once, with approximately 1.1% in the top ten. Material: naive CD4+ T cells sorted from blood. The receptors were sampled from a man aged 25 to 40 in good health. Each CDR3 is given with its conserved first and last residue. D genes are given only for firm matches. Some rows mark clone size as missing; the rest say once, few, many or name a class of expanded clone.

TGCGCCAGCAGTGAGACCCACACCGAGCAGTACTTC	CASSETHTEQYF	12	TRBV10-1	TRBJ2-7	NA	NA
TGTGCCAGCAGCCCGGGACTGCTCTATGGCTACACCTTC	CASSPGLLYGYTF	13	TRBV11-2	TRBJ1-2	NA	NA
TGTGCCAGCTCACCACGAAGCTCCTACGAGCAGTACTTC	CASSPRSSYEQYF	13	TRBV18	TRBJ2-7	NA	few
TGTGCCATCAGTGAAGCTAAGGGTGGGGGTCAGCCCCAGCATTTT	CAISEAKGGGQPQHF	15	TRBV10-3	TRBJ1-5	NA	NA
TGCGCCAGCAGCCCAAGCGGGAGGGCCGTCACTGAGCAGTTCTTC	CASSPSGRAVTEQFF	15	TRBV5-1	TRBJ2-1	TRBD2	NA
TGTGCCAGCAGTGTATGGCCCAATGAGCAGTTCTTC	CASSVWPNEQFF	12	TRBV2	TRBJ2-1	NA	NA
TGTGCCAGCAGCTCCGGACTAGCTGCCAATGAGCAGTTCTTC	CASSSGLAANEQFF	14	TRBV11-2	TRBJ2-1	TRBD2	NA
TGTGCCAGCAGCCTTAGAGGGAGCGGGTTGAACACTGAAGCTTTCTTT	CASSLRGSGLNTEAFF	16	TRBV5-5	TRBJ1-1	NA	once
TGTGCCAGTAGCGGGAGCAAGGGCGAGCAGTACTTC	CASSGSKGEQYF	12	TRBV6-1	TRBJ2-7	TRBD2	NA
TGTGCCAGCAGCTTAGCCGCGAACACCGGGGAGCTGTTTTTT	CASSLAANTGELFF	14	TRBV7-9	TRBJ2-2	NA	NA
TGTGCCAGCAGCGCCGGACAGGGTTTTCAAGAGACCCAGTACTTC	CASSAGQGFQETQYF	15	TRBV7-9	TRBJ2-5	TRBD1	NA
TGTGCCAGCAGCGCGCGGGAGTGGGGGACAGATACGCAGTATTTT	CASSAREWGTDTQYF	15	TRBV9	TRBJ2-3	TRBD2	NA
TGTGCCAGCAGGCTAGCGGGAGTGGGCACAGATACGCAGTATTTT	CASRLAGVGTDTQYF	15	TRBV27	TRBJ2-3	TRBD2	NA
TGTGCCATCAGAGGTGCCCAGGACCGAACCTTCTACGAGCAGTACTTC	CAIRGAQDRTFYEQYF	16	TRBV10-3	TRBJ2-7	NA	NA
TGCGCCAGCAGCTTGGAAGGGGGCACCGGGGAGCTGTTTTTT	CASSLEGGTGELFF	14	TRBV5-1	TRBJ2-2	NA	NA
TGTGCCAGCCAACCAGGGGCCCGCTACAATGAGCAGTTCTTC	CASQPGARYNEQFF	14	TRBV25-1	TRBJ2-1	NA	NA
TGTGCCAGCAGCTTGTCCAGCGGGACAGACAGAAATGAGCAGTTCTTC	CASSLSSGTDRNEQFF	16	TRBV11-3	TRBJ2-1	NA	NA
TGCGCCAGCAGCTTGGGGCCCCGTAATGAAAAACTGTTTTTT	CASSLGPRNEKLFF	14	TRBV5-1	TRBJ1-4	NA	NA
TGTGCCAGCAGCCAATATTCGACCGTGAACACTGAAGCTTTCTTT	CASSQYSTVNTEAFF	15	TRBV7-9	TRBJ1-1	NA	NA
TGTGCCAGTAGTAGGACTGCAGATACGCAGTATTTT	CASSRTADTQYF	12	TRBV19	TRBJ2-3	NA	NA
TGTGCCAGCAGTTTATCTAAAACGGGGGGACTAGCCAAAAACATTCAGTACTTC	CASSLSKTGGLAKNIQYF	18	TRBV27	TRBJ2-4	TRBD2	NA
TGCAGTGCCGGTGAAATCAATGAGCAGTTCTTC	CSAGEINEQFF	11	TRBV20-1	TRBJ2-1	NA	NA